The subject of this entry is one T cell receptor beta chain. TCRdb ran MiXCR on the 5' RACE reads and lists one entry per CDR3 protein. The sample holds approximately 150,000 distinct CDR3 sequences, approximately 10% seen once. These data belong to a study of T cells after yellow fever vaccination. In germline, CDR1 is SSHAT, CDR2 FNYEAQ (reference sequence). This CDR3 contains 15 residues. Deletions cut 0 bases from V and 4 bases from J, with 10 bases between. The sequence came from a man younger than 35 who received the YFV17D yellow fever vaccine. The material was CD8+ T cells sorted from PBMCs, obtained 45 days after the yellow fever booster vaccination. The chain joins TRBV7-7 to TRBJ1-3; D is perhaps TRBD1 (5 bases). CDR3 amino acids: CASSLALGTGNTIYF. The CDR3 bases are TGTGCCAGCAGCTTAGCTTTGGGGACCGGAAACACCATATATTTT.